The rows below give T cell receptor beta chains drawn from one sample of a study of OX40 agonist ivuxolimab in advanced cancers. Libraries were prepared by immunoSEQ multiplex PCR; TCRdb keeps only in-frame clonotypes and omits some of them. Of around 80,000 clones listed, 75% to 90% were seen once; the top ten hold about 2.3%. This specimen consisted of CD4+ or CD8+ T cells sorted from blood, obtained in a trial of the OX40 agonist ivuxolimab. These receptors originate from an adult with an advanced solid tumor such as melanoma, head and neck, liver or kidney cancer. Both conserved end residues are part of each CDR3. A D gene is named only where the DNA matches it firmly. Where a row states a size, it is once, few, many or the class of an expanded clone; other rows omit it.

j_call v_call clone_size d_call cdr3_length cdr3_aa cdr3_nt
TRBJ2-2 TRBV5-1 - TRBD1 16 CASSHEGQGAIGELFF TGCGCCAGCAGCCACGAGGGACAGGGGGCAATCGGGGAGCTGTTTTTT
TRBJ2-3 TRBV30 - - 14 CAWSYNRGTDTQYF TGTGCCTGGAGCTACAACAGGGGCACAGATACGCAGTATTTT
TRBJ2-3 TRBV5-6 - - 15 CASSLSQTGSDTQYF TGTGCCAGCAGCTTGAGTCAAACAGGCTCAGATACGCAGTATTTT
TRBJ1-2 TRBV29-1 - - 11 CSVERADGYTF TGCAGCGTTGAGAGGGCTGATGGCTACACCTTC
TRBJ1-1 TRBV20-1 few - 11 CSGGLNTEAFF TGCAGTGGTGGATTAAACACTGAAGCTTTCTTT
TRBJ2-7 TRBV30 - - 11 CAWRQPYEQYF TGTGCCTGGAGGCAGCCCTACGAGCAGTACTTC
TRBJ2-2 TRBV5-1 - - 16 CASSLDSGAWVGELFF TGCGCCAGCAGCTTGGATTCAGGGGCCTGGGTCGGGGAGCTGTTTTTT
TRBJ2-3 TRBV7-3 once TRBD2 16 CASSRGSGGGTDTQYF TGTGCCAGCAGCCGAGGTAGCGGGGGGGGCACAGATACGCAGTATTTT
TRBJ1-1 TRBV29-1 - - 14 CSVGRGTSGTEAFF TGCAGCGTAGGCAGGGGAACGTCGGGGACTGAAGCTTTCTTT
TRBJ1-4 TRBV11-2 - - 16 CASSLSSREGMVKLFF TGTGCCAGCAGCTTGTCCTCCAGGGAAGGTATGGTAAAACTGTTTTTT
TRBJ2-7 TRBV5-4 - TRBD1 14 CASSFGTGRDEQYF TGTGCCAGCAGCTTCGGGACAGGGAGGGACGAGCAGTACTTC
TRBJ2-1 TRBV11-3 - TRBD2 16 CASSETSGGAGNEQFF TGTGCCAGCAGCGAGACTAGCGGGGGGGCTGGGAATGAGCAGTTCTTC
TRBJ2-3 TRBV5-1 - - 17 CASSFGGDWRGTDTQYF TGCGCCAGCAGCTTTGGAGGCGATTGGCGGGGCACAGATACGCAGTATTTT
TRBJ1-5 TRBV19 - TRBD1 15 CASSILGTVSQPQHF TGTGCCAGTAGTATACTAGGGACAGTAAGTCAGCCCCAGCATTTT
TRBJ1-3 TRBV27 - - 18 CASSLSGLGGGSGNTIYF TGTGCCAGCAGTTTATCGGGGTTAGGAGGGGGTTCTGGAAACACCATATATTTT
TRBJ2-6 TRBV30 - - 13 CAWSGAGANVLTF TGTGCCTGGAGTGGGGCTGGGGCCAACGTCCTGACTTTC
TRBJ1-6 TRBV9 - - 14 CASSAGPSNSPLHF TGTGCCAGCAGCGCGGGCCCCAGTAATTCACCCCTCCACTTT
TRBJ1-1 TRBV5-6 - - 12 CASSLGTDEAFF TGTGCCAGCAGCTTGGGGACAGATGAAGCTTTCTTT
TRBJ1-5 TRBV30 few - 13 CAWSSFGDQPQHF TGTGCCTGGAGTTCCTTTGGGGATCAGCCCCAGCATTTT
TRBJ2-5 TRBV19 - - 13 CASSIQGHETQYF TGTGCCAGTAGTATACAGGGCCACGAGACCCAGTACTTC
TRBJ1-2 TRBV9 - - 16 CASSVDPQGANYGYTF TGTGCCAGCAGCGTAGATCCACAGGGAGCTAACTATGGCTACACCTTC
TRBJ2-7 TRBV28 once TRBD1 15 CASWPRQGESYEQYF TGTGCCAGCTGGCCCAGACAGGGAGAATCCTACGAGCAGTACTTC
TRBJ1-1 TRBV4-2 - - 15 CASSQAGVIGGEAFF TGTGCCAGCAGCCAAGCGGGAGTTATTGGGGGTGAAGCTTTCTTT
TRBJ1-5 TRBV19 - TRBD1 14 CASRVDRDNQPQHF TGTGCCAGTAGAGTAGACAGGGACAATCAGCCCCAGCATTTT
TRBJ1-2 TRBV28 - TRBD1 15 CASRKTGAIFYGYTF TGTGCCAGCAGGAAGACAGGGGCGATATTCTATGGCTACACCTTC
TRBJ1-6 TRBV30 - - 19 CAWSVEAGWAAYSNSPLHF TGTGCCTGGAGTGTAGAGGCAGGGTGGGCAGCCTACTCTAATTCACCCCTCCACTTT
TRBJ1-2 TRBV7-9 - - 16 CASSSGGGDSNYGYTF TGTGCCAGCAGCTCCGGGGGGGGAGATTCTAACTATGGCTACACCTTC
TRBJ2-6 TRBV28 - - 16 CASSRLRFSGANVLTF TGTGCCAGCAGTCGCCTAAGATTCTCTGGGGCCAACGTCCTGACTTTC
TRBJ2-3 TRBV12-1 - - 16 CASSLAPRGKRNTQYF TGTGCCAGCAGCTTGGCCCCCCGAGGGAAGAGGAATACGCAGTATTTT
TRBJ2-7 TRBV11-2 - TRBD1 13 CASSWGQSYEQYF TGTGCCAGCAGCTGGGGACAGTCCTACGAGCAGTACTTC
TRBJ2-7 TRBV10-3 - TRBD1 14 CAITSTGGIYEQYF TGTGCCATCACTTCAACAGGGGGAATCTACGAGCAGTACTTC
TRBJ1-2 TRBV5-5 once TRBD1 14 CASRTQGAGYGYTF TGTGCCAGCAGAACCCAGGGGGCAGGATATGGCTACACCTTC
TRBJ1-2 TRBV30 - - 13 CAWSVTGGGGYTF TGTGCCTGGAGTGTAACGGGGGGTGGTGGCTACACCTTC
TRBJ2-2 TRBV5-6 - TRBD1 16 CASSFGTGGNTGELFF TGTGCCAGCAGCTTCGGAACAGGGGGAAACACCGGGGAGCTGTTTTTT